This T cell receptor beta chain appears in the sequencing data of a study of graft-versus-host responses after intestinal transplantation. About the study: The study gave all recipients anti-thymocyte globulin induction, then tacrolimus and steroids for about 3 years.

The protocol was immunoSEQ multiplex PCR, while the TCRdb copy is restricted to in-frame clones and leaves out a portion. Of over 250 clones listed, around 86% are singletons. Overall study results and limits: GvH clones surfaced in recipient marrow, some emerging earlier in ileum or blood. Patients with graft-donor T cell macrochimerism had high graft-versus-host to host-versus-graft clonal ratios in allografts.

Trimming cost V 7 bases and J 4 bases, with 11 bases left between them. The V gene's germline CDR1 is SQVTM and CDR2 ANQGSEA. This CDR3 comprises 12 residues. Graft tissue processing released intraepithelial and lamina propria lymphocytes. This clone is a singleton in its sample. The antigen is undetermined. The chain couples TRBV29-1 to TRBJ1-5; D is perhaps TRBD1 (5 bases). The sample in question was ileum tissue, obtained approximately 35 days after intestinal transplant. This receptor was taken from a human patient who received an intestinal transplant, so some T cells may come from the graft donor. CDR3 residues: CSARDGNQPQHF. In DNA, the CDR3 is TGCAGCGCCCGGGACGGGAATCAGCCCCAGCATTTT.